One sample yielded the 30 T cell receptor beta chains listed below, sequenced in a study of T cell repertoires in cytomegalovirus infection. TCRdb re-called the reads with MiXCR, one entry per CDR3 protein. The repertoire has approximately 500,000 distinct CDR3 sequences, less than 30% of them found once; the top ten carry around 13%. Sequences were obtained from PBMCs. The source of these receptors is a human donor in good health (CMV status not recorded). Some clones in this sample may be carry-over from other donors' samples.

This chain joins TRBV12-3 or TRBV12-4 and TRBJ2-5, with D perhaps matching TRBD1 (6 bases). The CDR3 runs 13 residues. Trimming removed 7 bases from V and 7 bases from J, with 16 bases in between. The CDR3 DNA reads TGTGCCAGCAACCAGCAGGGGCGAGGGACCCAGTACTTC. This codes for CASNQQGRGTQYF.

In this sample, this clonotype turned up a few times. CDR3: CASSFPDQEKLFF. CDR3 nucleotide sequence: TGCGCCAGCAGCTTTCCGGACCAGGAAAAACTGTTTTTT. The chain uses TRBV5-1 and TRBJ1-4, with D unresolved. V dropped 2 bases and J dropped 8 bases, with 10 bases sitting between them. The length of the CDR3 is 13 residues. From germline, CDR1 is SGHRS and CDR2 YFSETQ.

The V and J genes are TRBV6-2 or TRBV6-3 and TRBJ2-3; D may be TRBD1 or TRBD2 (5 bases each). The CDR3 is made up of 14 amino acids. The ends were cut back, 6 bases at V and 4 bases at J, with 14 bases in the middle. Germline lookup yields CDR1 MNHEY and CDR2 SVGEGT. The CDR3 region is CASSRTRGADTQYF. The DNA of the CDR3 is TGTGCCAGCAGCCGGACCCGGGGCGCAGATACGCAGTATTTT.

A few counts support this clonotype. This chain connects TRBV28 to TRBJ2-5, with TRBD2 matching over 9 bases. The trim removed 5 bases at V and 2 bases at J, leaving 6 bases unmatched. Germline V lookup: CDR1 MDHEN, CDR2 SYDVKM. The CDR3 loop spans 15 amino acids. The CDR3 loop is CASSEIAGAQETQYF. CDR3 coding DNA: TGTGCCAGCAGTGAAATAGCGGGAGCACAAGAGACCCAGTACTTC.

The sample holds a few counts of this clonotype. This chain connects TRBV12-3 or TRBV12-4 to TRBJ2-5, with 9 bases lining up with TRBD1. J lost 6 bases, V lost 3 bases, and 5 bases had no gene match. This CDR3 spans 14 amino acids. The CDR3 here is CASSFGTGKQTQYF. The CDR3 region has the DNA TGTGCCAGCAGTTTTGGGACAGGGAAGCAGACCCAGTACTTC.

This clonotype was seen ten or more times. The J gene is TRBJ2-1, the V gene TRBV7-8, with 7 positions matching TRBD2. V dropped 5 bases and J dropped 4; count of bases not matched to a gene: 8. Germline V gives CDR1 SGHVS, CDR2 FQNEAQ. CDR3 length: 15 amino acids. The CDR3 reads CASSPRGSGYNEQFF. CDR3 coding DNA: TGTGCCAGCAGCCCCCGCGGTAGCGGGTACAATGAGCAGTTCTTC.

This clonotype was observed a few times. This chain links TRBV24-1 with TRBJ2-7, with D hard to call. Germline V CDR1 and CDR2: KGHDR, SFDVKD. This CDR3 is built from 13 residues. V was cut by 4 bases and J by 0 bases, with 6 bases left in between. CDR3 region: CATSDQSSYEQYF. The CDR3 DNA is TGTGCCACCAGTGACCAGAGCTCCTACGAGCAGTACTTC.

This rearrangement joins TRBV19 to TRBJ1-1, with 8 nucleotides matching TRBD1. The CDR3 is 14 residues long. Germline-derived CDR1 and CDR2 are LNHDA and SQIVND (reference sequence). Trimming took 5 bases from V and 3 from J; bases not matched to a gene: 5. The CDR3 DNA reads TGTGCCAGTAGTCAGGGACAGGCGGACACTGAAGCTTTCTTT. It specifies CASSQGQADTEAFF.

There are a few counts of this clonotype. The chain employs TRBV12-3 or TRBV12-4 and TRBJ2-7, with 8 bases aligning to TRBD1. J was trimmed by 0 bases and V by 6 bases; bases with no gene match: 7. This CDR3 contains 15 residues. CDR3 DNA: TGTGCCAGCAGCTCTACAGGGGGTGGCTCCTACGAGCAGTACTTC. Its translation: CASSSTGGGSYEQYF.

This clonotype was recorded a few times. V usage is TRBV10-3 and J usage is TRBJ2-1, with TRBD2 identical over 7 bases. CDR1 and CDR2 from the germline V gene are ENHRY and SYGVKD. Trimming removed 0 bases from V and 5 bases from J; junction bases left unmatched: 7. The CDR3 is made up of 16 amino acids. For the CDR3, the DNA is TGTGCCATCAGTGAGTCGAATGGACTAGTAAACAATGAGCAGTTCTTC. Its translation: CAISESNGLVNNEQFF.

The chain joins TRBV12-3 or TRBV12-4 to TRBJ2-1; D remains ambiguous. With 6 bases removed from V and 2 bases from J, the gap between germline ends came to 14 bases. CDR3 length: 15 amino acids. In DNA form, the CDR3 reads TGTGCCAGCAGCAAGTATGTCCGAGCCTACAATGAGCAGTTCTTC. Translating gives CASSKYVRAYNEQFF.

V usage is TRBV27 and J usage is TRBJ2-7, with D possibly being TRBD2 (6 bases). This CDR3 has 13 amino acids. Trimming left V 0 bases short and J 7 bases short, with 10 bases between. The germline gives CDR1 MNHEY, CDR2 SMNVEV (reference sequence). CDR3 sequence reads: CASSLSRGWEQYV. As DNA, the CDR3 is TGTGCCAGCAGTTTATCCCGGGGGTGGGAGCAGTACGTC.

The chain employs TRBV12-3 or TRBV12-4 and TRBJ1-2, with unresolved D. CDR3 length: 13 amino acids. Deletions cut 6 bases from V and 4 bases from J, with 12 bases between. The CDR3: CASRSPGIYGYTF. The CDR3 DNA follows: TGTGCCAGCAGATCTCCAGGAATCTATGGCTACACCTTC.

This clonotype was counted a few times. The chain uses TRBV19 and TRBJ2-2, with 8 nucleotides matching TRBD2. This CDR3 comprises 13 residues. Looked up from germline, CDR1 is LNHDA and CDR2 is SQIVND (reference sequence). J gave up 6 bases and V 4 bases, and 1 base lay outside the gene matches. The CDR3 spells CASSTGLAGELFF. DNA for the CDR3: TGTGCCAGTAGTACGGGACTAGCCGGGGAGCTGTTTTTT.

This clonotype was seen only a few times. The V and J genes are TRBV20-1 and TRBJ1-2; D uncertain. CDR1 and CDR2 from the germline V gene are DFQATT and SNEGSKA (reference sequence). The CDR3 runs 9 residues. Between the trimmed V and J ends, which lost 7 bases and 6 bases, there was a span of 6 bases. The CDR3 protein is CSVKDGYTF. The DNA for the CDR3 is TGCAGTGTAAAGGATGGCTACACCTTC.

This clonotype was counted at least ten times. The gene calls are TRBV7-2 and TRBJ2-1, with TRBD1 identical over 9 bases. The CDR3 is made up of 13 amino acids. Germline lookup yields CDR1 SGHTA and CDR2 FQGNSA. Germline trimming cut 6 bases from V and 9 bases from J; bases unmatched to any gene: 6. CDR3 sequence: CASSNGTGTEQFF. In DNA, the CDR3 is TGTGCCAGCAGTAATGGGACAGGGACTGAGCAGTTCTTC.

This clonotype was observed many times. The chain links TRBV7-2 to TRBJ2-2; 7 bases agree with TRBD2. Germline CDR1 reads SGHTA; CDR2 reads FQGNSA. CDR3 size: 13 residues. V gave up 10 bases and J gave up 4 bases; unmatched junction bases: 6. The CDR3 region is CATKRDVTGELFF. CDR3 DNA: TGTGCCACAAAGCGGGATGTCACCGGGGAGCTGTTTTTT.

This clonotype was seen a handful of times. The chain employs TRBV4-3 and TRBJ2-2; D perhaps matches TRBD2 (5 bases). Germline CDR1 and CDR2: LGHNA and YSLEER. The CDR3 spans 15 residues. V gave up 0 bases and J gave up 8 bases, with 13 bases separating them. CDR3 DNA sequence: TGCGCCAGCAGCCAAGAACAGTCTCGGGGTGGGGAGCTGTTTTTT. Protein product: CASSQEQSRGGELFF.

The chain carries TRBV5-4 and TRBJ2-5; D is uncertain. Trimming took 4 bases from V and 1 from J, leaving 8 bases between them. In germline, CDR1 is SGHNT, CDR2 YYREEE (reference sequence). The length of the CDR3 is 13 residues. The CDR3 nucleotides read TGTGCCAGCAGCGCGAGTGGCCAAGAGACCCAGTACTTC. This gives the protein CASSASGQETQYF.

The chain has TRBV6-1 and TRBJ2-3, with D possibly being TRBD2 (5 bases). Germline V gene lookup returns CDR1 MNHNS and CDR2 SASEGT. This CDR3 is 13 amino acids long. V was pared by 11 bases and J by 1 base, with 13 bases between. As DNA, the CDR3 is TGTGCCGGAACTAGTGGGGGCACAGATACGCAGTATTTT. It translates to CAGTSGGTDTQYF.

This clonotype was counted a few times. J is TRBJ1-4 and V is TRBV28; TRBD1 is a possible D gene (6 bases). The germline V gene encodes CDR1 MDHEN and CDR2 SYDVKM. This CDR3 has 16 amino acids. Trimming pared 2 bases from V and 0 bases from J, leaving 10 bases between. CDR3 protein: CASSLPGQTTNEKLFF. The CDR3 DNA reads as TGTGCCAGCAGTTTACCTGGACAGACAACTAATGAAAAACTGTTTTTT.

This clonotype has a count of ten or more. The rearrangement links TRBV7-2 to TRBJ2-1; the D gene is possibly TRBD2 (5 bases). Germline lookup yields CDR1 SGHTA and CDR2 FQGNSA. V was pared by 5 bases and J by 4 bases, with 18 bases between. The CDR3 contains 16 residues. The CDR3 region has the DNA TGTGCCAGCAGCCCAAAGGCCGGAGGATTTTACAATGAGCAGTTCTTC. Residues: CASSPKAGGFYNEQFF.

As to this clonotype: Here the CDR3 omits its conserved ending phenylalanine or tryptophan, so a read error is the likely source. The rearrangement links TRBV5-1 to TRBJ1-2, with TRBD1 matching over 11 bases. V shed 5 bases, J shed 3 bases, and the junction held 6 bases outside the gene matches. Germline CDR1 and CDR2: SGHRS and YFSETQ. The CDR3 is 15 residues long. Here the CDR3 DNA reads TGCGCCAGCAGTTCCGGGACAGGGGGTTACTATGGCTACACCTGC. As protein: CASSSGTGGYYGYTC.

The CDR3 spells CASSLLGYEAFF. The CDR3 nucleotides are TGTGCCAGCAGTTTATTGGGTTATGAAGCTTTCTTT. This chain uses TRBV28 with TRBJ1-1; D not certain. Germline assignment: CDR1 MDHEN and CDR2 SYDVKM. The CDR3 loop spans 12 amino acids. The ends were cut back, 1 base at V and 7 bases at J, with 7 bases in the middle.

This chain connects TRBV6-2 or TRBV6-3 to TRBJ2-7; no definite D call. The ends were cut back, 2 bases at V and 2 bases at J, with 7 bases in the middle. The CDR3 is 13 residues long. Per germline, CDR1 MNHEY and CDR2 SVGEGT. DNA of the CDR3: TGTGCCAGCAGTTACCGAACACCCTACGAGCAGTACGTC. This sequence encodes CASSYRTPYEQYV.

A few counts support this clonotype. This sequence joins TRBV7-2 and TRBJ2-7, with D unclear. V lost 6 bases and J lost 4, with 13 bases in between. CDR3 length: 13 amino acids. CDR1 and CDR2 (germline): SGHTA, FQGNSA. CDR3 residues: CASRLGIGYEQYF. DNA for the CDR3: TGTGCCAGCAGATTGGGAATCGGTTACGAGCAGTACTTC.

This clonotype was observed a handful of times. The V gene is TRBV28, the J gene TRBJ1-5; D possibly corresponds to TRBD1 (5 bases). The V gene's germline CDR1 is MDHEN and CDR2 SYDVKM. This CDR3 has 14 amino acids. Trimming cost V 7 bases and J 7 bases, with 17 bases left between them. The CDR3 nucleotides read TGTGCCAGCACCCCGGACACCGGACGGCAGCCCCAGCATTTT. Translated, it gives CASTPDTGRQPQHF. The whole variable domain, filled in from reference TRBV28 and TRBJ1-5, reads DVKVTQSSRYLVKRTGEKVFLECVQDMDHENMFWYRQDPGLGLRLIYFSYDVKMKEKGDIPEGYSVSREKKERFSLILESASTNQTSMYLCASTPDTGRQPQHFGDGTRLSIL.

The CDR3 nucleotides are TGTGCCAGCAGTTTGCGGAATCTAAAGGGCTACACCTTC. This gives the protein CASSLRNLKGYTF. This rearrangement joins TRBV27 to TRBJ1-2; D uncertain. CDR3 size: 13 residues. Germline V gene lookup returns CDR1 MNHEY and CDR2 SMNVEV (reference sequence). The germline V and J ends were trimmed by 3 bases and 8 bases, with 13 bases remaining between them.

The genes are TRBV10-3 and TRBJ2-1, with 13 bases fitting TRBD2. Losses at the gene ends were 11 bases for V and 10 bases for J; bases not matched to a gene: 8. CDR1 and CDR2 (germline): ENHRY, SYGVKD. CDR3 length: 13 residues. The CDR3: CAVTSGRAGEQFF. The CDR3 region has the DNA TGTGCCGTCACTAGCGGGAGGGCCGGCGAGCAGTTCTTC.

This clonotype was seen at least ten times. The chain is built from TRBV27 and TRBJ2-1; TRBD1 aligns across 7 bases. CDR3 size: 15 residues. Germline-derived CDR1 and CDR2 are MNHEY and SMNVEV (reference sequence). With V trimmed by 5 bases and J by 4 bases, 8 bases remained unmatched. The chain's CDR3 is CASSVTGWGYNEQFF. CDR3 sequence (DNA): TGTGCCAGCAGTGTGACAGGGTGGGGGTACAATGAGCAGTTCTTC.